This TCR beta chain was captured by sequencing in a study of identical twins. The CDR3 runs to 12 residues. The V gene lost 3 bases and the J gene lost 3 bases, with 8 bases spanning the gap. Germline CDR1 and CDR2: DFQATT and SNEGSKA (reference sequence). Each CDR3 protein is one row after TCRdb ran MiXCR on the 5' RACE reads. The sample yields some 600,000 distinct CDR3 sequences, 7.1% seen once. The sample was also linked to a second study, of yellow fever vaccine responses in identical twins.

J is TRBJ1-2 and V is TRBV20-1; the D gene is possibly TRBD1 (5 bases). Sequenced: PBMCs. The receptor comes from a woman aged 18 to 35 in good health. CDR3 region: CSASGRDYGYTF. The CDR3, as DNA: TGCAGTGCTAGTGGCAGGGACTATGGCTACACCTTC.